This T cell receptor beta chain was documented in a study of cytomegalovirus exposure and HLA in healthy donors. General study results and limits: Later, an analysis found that common viral pathogens appeared to be linked with several of the most significant clusters. Sequencing had likely introduced a cluster of highly shared sequence variants as an artifact.

Both 60 Vbeta primers and 13 Jbeta primers went into the PCR. Method: immunoSEQ multiplex PCR; TCRdb's copy keeps in-frame clones and lacks some. The sample shows approximately 170,000 clones, about 85% of them seen only once. A note on this clone: Its antigen is as yet unknown.

CDR1 and CDR2 (germline): SGHRS, YFSETQ. Trimming shortened V by 6 bases and J by 1 base, and 7 bases separated the two germline ends. The CDR3 sequence is 12 residues long. This rearrangement joins TRBV5-1 to TRBJ1-1; D unclear. Material for sequencing was PBMCs. The receptor comes from a man between 45 and 60 years old in good health and CMV-seropositive. CDR3 sequence reads: CASKEGNTEAFF. CDR3 in DNA: TGCGCCAGCAAGGAGGGGAACACTGAAGCTTTCTTT. Looking up the rest from reference TRBV5-1 and TRBJ1-1 gives the full variable domain: KAGVTQTPRYLIKTRGQQVTLSCSPISGHRSVSWYQQTPGQGLQFLFEYFSETQRNKGNFPGRFSGRQFSNSRSEMNVSTLELGDSALYLCASKEGNTEAFFGQGTRLTVV.